This T cell receptor beta chain was identified in a study of blood T cells in healthy people across ages (dated by TCRdb to about 2015). Regarding the study in general: In model experiments, template switching captured about one uniquely barcoded TCR beta cDNA molecule for every two T cells. To track age-related changes in TCR beta repertoire diversity, the study relied on deep sequencing normalized with unique cDNA molecular identifiers. Donors were grouped into four age groups: young (average 16 years), middle-aged (roughly 40), aged (around 56) and long-lived (just over 80). To avoid experimental bias, donors of different ages were spread randomly across the sequencing lanes. Using the same blood draw, the study looked at two additional independent replicas of 1 million unique cDNA reads for two donors, one aged 18 to 29 and the other aged 80 or older.

Relative to germline, V is 5 bases shorter and J is 8 bases shorter, with 16 bases between their ends. Its CDR3 holds 14 amino acids, cysteine through phenylalanine. Just CDR3 DNA is preserved here, 42 bases in frame from base 1. CDR1 and CDR2, per the germline V gene (reference sequence), are SEHNR and FQNEAQ. About this clonotype itself: The antigen it binds to is not known. Qualities for individual bases were not recorded, and no much larger clone is one base off.

Overall study results and their limits: As age increased, observed TCR beta diversity per million T cells dropped in a roughly linear way, and a significant reduction was already evident by age approximately 40. Bulk unsorted PBMC profiling prevented conclusive comparison of naive and antigen-experienced compartments. Compared with the aged group, more naive CD4+ T cells, fewer expanded clones and increased TCR diversity were shown by the long-lived group, suggesting age selection. A strong correlation was found between observed TCR beta diversity and the percentage of naive T cells measured by flow cytometry. Estimates of total diversity based on one million sequenced T cells were considered lower bounds and underestimates. Because donor CMV infection status was unknown, age-related changes in expanded clonotypes were potentially confounded.

Donors were roughly 40 systemically healthy Caucasian individuals from Russia aged roughly 6 to 95 years. About 9.6 milliliters of peripheral blood were collected from each donor into EDTA-treated Vacutainer tubes. Ficoll-Paque density-gradient centrifugation was used to isolate PBMCs, with at least 7 million obtained per sample. Trizol reagent was used to extract total RNA from the PBMCs, yielding at least 6 micrograms per sample. For every donor, flow cytometry on a PBMC aliquot measured the percentage of naive CD45RAhigh/CD27high T cells. Library method: 5' RACE. A second PCR of about 6 to 12 cycles was run with a J-beta primer mix and a sample-barcoded 5' primer. A template-switch 5' adaptor carrying 12 random nucleotides introduced a unique molecular identifier onto each TCR beta cDNA molecule. At least 3 million CDR3-containing paired-end reads were obtained from each sample. The Mint cDNA synthesis kit, primed by a TRBC-specific oligonucleotide, was used to synthesize first-strand cDNA from all RNA. All cDNA was treated with uracil-DNA glycosylase and then went through a first 18-cycle PCR with the universal primers M1SS and BC2_uni_R. As for the authors' bioinformatics: For normalization, 1 million high-quality reads were randomly selected from each sample, with every read carrying a distinct molecular identifier. Reads with shared molecular identifiers were discarded instead of being binned into consensus sequences. MiTCR, set to a Q25 quality threshold and the strictest error-elimination algorithm, was used for CDR3 identification, clonotype clustering and error correction. A nonparametric unseen species model using Euler transformation provided a lower-bound estimate of total TCR beta diversity. Through fastp at Q25 and MiXCR, TCRdb rebuilt clones from the public reads, retaining in-frame beta chains. Merged by CDR3 protein, the rows form single entries marked with the most common genes and DNA. The authors' filters were not applied to this entry. Across this sample there are 1.5 million to 2 million distinct CDR3 sequences, with roughly two fifths seen only once. The ten most abundant clones make up 23% of the sample.

The chain joins TRBV7-9 to TRBJ2-1, with the D call tentatively TRBD1 or TRBD2, each fitting 7 bases. This TCR was sampled from a human donor in good health. The sample comprised blood. CDR3 protein: CASSPQGGGDEQFF. At the DNA level, the sequence is TGTGCCAGCAGCCCTCAGGGGGGGGGCGATGAGCAGTTCTTC.